This T cell receptor beta chain originates from a study of cytomegalovirus exposure and HLA in healthy donors. Data came from immunoSEQ multiplex PCR; TCRdb stores just in-frame clones and leaves some out. Altogether about 130,000 clones are present, more than 70% being singletons, with the ten largest covering 1.4%. Losses at the gene ends were 6 bases for V and 6 bases for J; bases not matched to a gene: 14. The CDR3 sequence is 17 residues long. CDR1 is LNHDA and CDR2 is SQIVND in the germline V gene (reference sequence). The origin of this receptor is a man aged 30 to 45 in good health and CMV-seronegative. The sample taken for sequencing was PBMCs. The chain uses TRBV19 and TRBJ2-1, with 10 bases fitting TRBD2. DNA of the CDR3: TGTGCCAGTAGCACACCCCCGGGGACTAGCGTGTTCAATGAGCAGTTCTTC. Translated: CASSTPPGTSVFNEQFF.